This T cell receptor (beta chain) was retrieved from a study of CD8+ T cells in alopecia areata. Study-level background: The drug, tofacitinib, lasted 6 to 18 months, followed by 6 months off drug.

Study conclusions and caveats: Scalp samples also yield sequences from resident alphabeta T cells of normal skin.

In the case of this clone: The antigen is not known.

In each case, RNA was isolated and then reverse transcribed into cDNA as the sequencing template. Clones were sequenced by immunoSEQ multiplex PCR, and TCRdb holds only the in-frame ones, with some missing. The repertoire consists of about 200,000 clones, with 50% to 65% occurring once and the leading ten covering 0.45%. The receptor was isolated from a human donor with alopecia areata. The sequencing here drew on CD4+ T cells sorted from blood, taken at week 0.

This CDR3 reads CASSDQQNTEAFF. The CDR3 DNA follows: TGTGCCAGCAGCGATCAGCAGAACACTGAAGCTTTCTTT. The rearrangement joins TRBV7-3 to TRBJ1-1; no definite D call. There are 13 residues in the CDR3. From germline, CDR1 is SGHTA and CDR2 FQGTGA. The germline V and J ends were trimmed by 5 bases and 1 base, with 8 bases remaining between them.